A single sample gave rise to the 5 T cell receptor beta chains below, sequenced in a study of CD8 T cells in ankylosing spondylitis. TCRdb reprocessed the 5' RACE reads via MiXCR and lists one record per CDR3 protein. The sample includes about 42,000 distinct CDR3 sequences, 4% of them seen just once. What was sequenced was blood, either unsorted or a sorted T cell fraction (not recorded which). The source is a female donor with ankylosing spondylitis or in good health (not recorded which).

In this sample, this clonotype turned up many times. DNA of the CDR3: TGTGCCAGCAGCAAGAGCTCCATGGGAACCGGGGAGCTGTTTTTT. Its translation is CASSKSSMGTGELFF. The V gene is TRBV9, the J gene TRBJ2-2; D is uncertain. Germline V gene data show CDR1 as SGDLS and CDR2 as YYNGEE. This CDR3 spans 15 amino acids. Between the trimmed V and J ends, which lost 4 bases and 5 bases, there was a span of 15 bases.

This clonotype is medium-sized by share. J is TRBJ1-6 and V is TRBV9; D gene ambiguous. V gave up 6 bases and J gave up 9 bases, with 19 bases separating them. This CDR3 region has 15 residues. Germline V gene lookup returns CDR1 SGDLS and CDR2 YYNGEE. The CDR3 region is CASNTGGSMGSPLHF. CDR3 bases: TGTGCCAGCAACACCGGTGGCAGTATGGGTTCACCCCTCCACTTT.

This clonotype was seen at least ten times. The junction and the germline gene differ at one end; a read error may be behind it. V gene TRBV9 combines with J gene TRBJ2-1, with D unresolved. Germline CDR1 and CDR2: SGDLS and YYNGEE. This CDR3 has 13 amino acids. Here the CDR3 DNA reads TGTGCCAGCAGCGTAGGGTCAAGCAATGAGCAGCTCTTC. This sequence encodes CASSVGSSNEQLF.

This clonotype was counted at least ten times. The chain links TRBV9 to TRBJ2-3; the match to TRBD1 covers 7 bases. Germline V gives CDR1 SGDLS, CDR2 YYNGEE. This CDR3 is 17 amino acids long. With V trimmed by 3 bases and J by 2 bases, 12 bases remained unmatched. The DNA for the CDR3 is TGTGCCAGCAGCGCCCTCCCCGGGACAGCCCACACAGATACGCAGTATTTT. Encoded protein: CASSALPGTAHTDTQYF. Full variable domain (missing parts from reference TRBV9 and TRBJ2-3): DSGVTQTPKHLITATGQRVTLRCSPRSGDLSVYWYQQSLDQGLQFLIQYYNGEERAKGNILERFSAQQFPDLHSELNLSSLELGDSALYFCASSALPGTAHTDTQYFGPGTRLTVL.

This clonotype came up many times. DNA of the CDR3: TGTGCCAGCAGCGTAGGGCTAGCGGGGGGGCACGAGCAGTACTTC. This gives the protein CASSVGLAGGHEQYF. The chain employs TRBV9 and TRBJ2-7, with TRBD2 matching 12 bases. This CDR3 is 15 amino acids long. V dropped 0 bases and J dropped 5; count of bases not matched to a gene: 3. CDR1 is SGDLS, CDR2 YYNGEE, per germline.